The text below deals with one TCR beta chain. From germline, CDR1 is SGDLS and CDR2 YYNGEE. Losses at the gene ends were 2 bases for V and 7 bases for J; bases not matched to a gene: 13. The CDR3 is 16 amino acids. The protocol was immunoSEQ multiplex PCR, while the TCRdb copy is restricted to in-frame clones and leaves out a portion. This table holds around 26,000 clones, 82% found once. This sample stems from a study of blood T cell repertoires in COVID-19. Study as a whole: Samples came from the United States, Italy and Spain, spanning acute and convalescent COVID-19. The cDNA or gDNA used as material had been derived from T cells, B-cell-depleted T cells, or PBMCs.

This chain links TRBV9 with TRBJ2-7, with 9 bases matching TRBD1. The receptor was derived from a human donor in a cohort sampled during active COVID-19. The sample taken for sequencing was peripheral blood. The CDR3 loop reads CASSVGVGTGRWEQYF. CDR3 sequence (DNA): TGTGCCAGCAGCGTTGGAGTTGGGACAGGGAGGTGGGAGCAGTACTTC. The full variable domain, rest sourced from reference TRBV9 and TRBJ2-7, is DSGVTQTPKHLITATGQRVTLRCSPRSGDLSVYWYQQSLDQGLQFLIQYYNGEERAKGNILERFSAQQFPDLHSELNLSSLELGDSALYFCASSVGVGTGRWEQYFGPGTRLTVT.